Sequencing of this TCR beta chain was carried out in a study of T cell repertoires in cytomegalovirus infection. About the study: An indication of both CMV infection and matching HLA type came from public TCR beta signatures. Study-level findings and limits: Totalled public TCR beta family frequency picked out people who carried CMV plus the relevant HLA. Dominant in the ex vivo response were TCR beta clonotypes restricted by HLA-C and specific for CMV.

TCRdb re-called the reads with MiXCR, one entry per CDR3 protein. The repertoire holds 450,000 to 550,000 distinct CDR3 sequences, with about 42% as singletons. Concerning this clonotype itself: No antigen is known for it.

CDR1 SGHTA and CDR2 FQGNSA come from the germline V gene. V shed 5 bases and J shed 8 bases, with 19 bases lying between them. The CDR3 sequence is 15 residues long. This TCR came from a human donor in good health (CMV status not recorded). Some clones in this sample may be carry-over from other donors' samples. The gene calls are TRBV7-2 and TRBJ2-1; the D gene is possibly TRBD2 (7 bases). Sequenced material: cultured PBMCs, taken from culture after CMV antigen stimulation. The CDR3 DNA is TGTGCCAGCAGCGGGGGGGCCCTCTCGGGGTATGAGCAGTTCTTC. It specifies CASSGGALSGYEQFF.